This T cell receptor beta chain was recorded in a study of Graves' ophthalmopathy and Graves' hyperthyroidism. Broader study findings: Most expanded clonotypes in thyroid above 0.001 frequency also showed up in blood.

Using RNA transcripts, the TCR beta CDR3 regions were amplified. HTBI primers were employed in first-round RT-PCR, then a second-round multiplex PCR followed. MiXCR, run by TCRdb on the multiplex PCR reads, gives a single entry per CDR3 protein. The repertoire holds roughly 1.1 million distinct CDR3 sequences, with 35% to 40% as singletons. As to this clonotype: Its antigen remains unidentified.

Hyperthyroidism patients were newly diagnosed, ill under 2 months, and aged 18 to 65 years. Orbital computed tomography, together with clinical symptoms, serum thyroxine, TRAb and thyroid ultrasound, was used for diagnosis. Germline V gene sequence: CDR1 DFQATT, CDR2 SNEGSKA (reference sequence). The CDR3 is 13 amino acids. J was trimmed by 1 base and V by 6 bases; bases with no gene match: 5. Material for sequencing was peripheral blood or thyroid tissue (not recorded which). This TCR derives from an adult man with Graves' hyperthyroidism. V gene TRBV20-1 combines with J gene TRBJ1-1; 7 bases map to TRBD1. In DNA form, the CDR3 reads TGCAGTGCGACGGACAGGAGGAACACTGAAGCTTTCTTT. It specifies CSATDRRNTEAFF.